This is a list of T cell receptor beta chains from one sample in a study of blood T cell repertoires in COVID-19. Only in-frame clones appear in the TCRdb table, and some are missing; sequencing was by immunoSEQ multiplex PCR. The repertoire consists of about 190,000 clones, with around nine tenths occurring once and the leading ten covering around 1.1%. The specimen was peripheral blood. Receptor source: a man aged 30 to 45 with acute or convalescent COVID-19. Each CDR3 is given with its conserved first and last residue. The order of the fields is D gene, J gene, clone size, V gene, CDR3 protein, CDR3 DNA. The D gene is left open where the match is weak. Rows give clone size only sometimes, using once, few, many, or a class for an expanded clone.

D: TRBD1; J: TRBJ1-2; size: -; V: TRBV28; CDR3: CASRFTTGLDGYGYTF; DNA: TGTGCCAGCAGATTTACGACAGGGTTGGATGGCTATGGCTACACCTTC
D: TRBD2; J: TRBJ2-1; size: -; V: TRBV9; CDR3: CASSSGLEGGNEQFF; DNA: TGTGCCAGCAGCTCGGGACTAGAGGGGGGCAATGAGCAGTTCTTC
D: TRBD1; J: TRBJ1-5; size: once; V: TRBV5-5; CDR3: CASSTGTGVRQPQHF; DNA: TGTGCCAGCAGCACCGGGACAGGGGTTCGTCAGCCCCAGCATTTT
D: TRBD1; J: TRBJ1-1; size: few; V: TRBV5-1; CDR3: CASSFGSSGQGNTEAFF; DNA: TGCGCCAGCAGCTTTGGGAGCTCGGGACAGGGGAACACTGAAGCTTTCTTT
D: -; J: TRBJ2-7; size: -; V: TRBV12-5; CDR3: CASGWSDFEQYF; DNA: TGTGCTAGTGGTTGGAGTGATTTCGAGCAGTACTTC
D: TRBD1; J: TRBJ1-6; size: -; V: TRBV27; CDR3: CASSRVGDRHNSPLHF; DNA: TGTGCCAGCAGTAGAGTGGGGGACAGACATAATTCACCCCTCCACTTT
D: TRBD1; J: TRBJ1-2; size: -; V: TRBV5-1; CDR3: CASSFRTGENGYTF; DNA: TGCGCCAGCAGCTTTCGGACAGGGGAAAATGGCTACACCTTC
D: TRBD1; J: TRBJ1-5; size: -; V: TRBV2; CDR3: CASSQGGFGHQPQHF; DNA: TGTGCCAGCAGCCAAGGGGGCTTTGGGCATCAGCCCCAGCATTTT
D: -; J: TRBJ2-7; size: -; V: TRBV27; CDR3: CASRTGPYEQYF; DNA: TGTGCCAGCAGAACAGGGCCCTACGAGCAGTACTTC
D: -; J: TRBJ2-3; size: -; V: TRBV5-6; CDR3: CASSLLTGEGFGDTQYF; DNA: TGTGCCAGCAGCTTGCTTACGGGAGAGGGGTTTGGAGATACGCAGTATTTT
D: TRBD1; J: TRBJ2-7; size: -; V: TRBV9; CDR3: CASSLTDRATYEQYF; DNA: TGTGCCAGCAGCCTGACGGACAGGGCGACCTACGAGCAGTACTTC
D: TRBD1; J: TRBJ2-7; size: -; V: TRBV18; CDR3: CASSPATGGNEQYF; DNA: TGTGCCAGCTCACCGGCGACAGGGGGCAACGAGCAGTACTTC
D: -; J: TRBJ2-7; size: -; V: TRBV6-5; CDR3: CASRKTGHYEQYF; DNA: TGTGCCAGCAGAAAAACAGGGCACTACGAGCAGTACTTC
D: -; J: TRBJ2-7; size: -; V: TRBV5-1; CDR3: CASSLAGAGRSFGEQYF; DNA: TGCGCCAGCAGCTTGGCCGGGGCAGGGAGGTCGTTTGGCGAGCAGTACTTC
D: -; J: TRBJ2-3; size: -; V: TRBV4-1; CDR3: CASGNRGTDTQYF; DNA: TGCGCCAGCGGGAACAGGGGCACAGATACGCAGTATTTT
D: -; J: TRBJ1-3; size: -; V: TRBV6-2/TRBV6-3; CDR3: CASSYSGGGGNTIYF; DNA: TGTGCCAGCAGTTACTCCGGGGGAGGTGGAAACACCATATATTTT
D: -; J: TRBJ1-5; size: -; V: TRBV10-1; CDR3: CASSESEKNRDIGNQPQHF; DNA: TGCGCCAGCAGTGAGTCAGAAAAGAACCGGGACATAGGCAATCAGCCCCAGCATTTT
D: -; J: TRBJ2-2; size: once; V: TRBV19; CDR3: CASSVLQGNTGELFF; DNA: TGTGCCAGTAGTGTCCTACAGGGTAACACCGGGGAGCTGTTTTTT
D: TRBD1; J: TRBJ1-4; size: -; V: TRBV5-8; CDR3: CASSTRQGWLKLFF; DNA: TGTGCCAGCAGCACCCGACAGGGGTGGTTGAAACTGTTTTTT
D: TRBD1; J: TRBJ1-4; size: -; V: TRBV2; CDR3: CASRDMTGGNEKLFF; DNA: TGTGCCAGCAGGGACATGACAGGGGGGAATGAAAAACTGTTTTTT
D: -; J: TRBJ2-4; size: -; V: TRBV6-5; CDR3: CASNLVVKNIQYF; DNA: TGTGCCAGCAACCTAGTAGTCAAAAACATTCAGTACTTC
D: -; J: TRBJ1-1; size: -; V: TRBV6-1; CDR3: CASSESPIRGARAEAFF; DNA: TGTGCCAGCAGTGAGTCCCCGATCCGGGGGGCGCGAGCTGAAGCTTTCTTT
D: -; J: TRBJ2-1; size: -; V: TRBV14; CDR3: CASSQGLETIEQFF; DNA: TGTGCCAGCAGCCAAGGACTAGAGACTATTGAGCAGTTCTTC
D: TRBD2; J: TRBJ2-1; size: -; V: TRBV24-1; CDR3: CATSDSLRGGVNEQFF; DNA: TGTGCCACCAGTGACTCTTTGCGGGGGGGCGTCAATGAGCAGTTCTTC
D: -; J: TRBJ2-7; size: once; V: TRBV7-8; CDR3: CASSPRDNRVNAFGEQYF; DNA: TGTGCCAGCAGCCCGAGAGACAACCGAGTGAACGCGTTCGGCGAGCAGTACTTC
D: -; J: TRBJ1-3; size: -; V: TRBV4-2; CDR3: CASSQEAGWNTIYF; DNA: TGTGCCAGCAGCCAAGAGGCAGGGTGGAACACCATATATTTT
D: TRBD1; J: TRBJ2-1; size: -; V: TRBV19; CDR3: CASSYGQGAFEQFF; DNA: TGTGCCAGTAGTTACGGTCAGGGGGCCTTTGAGCAGTTCTTC
D: TRBD2; J: TRBJ2-7; size: -; V: TRBV6-8; CDR3: CASTLSGAHTYEQYF; DNA: TGTGCCAGCACCCTTAGCGGGGCCCATACCTACGAGCAGTACTTC
D: -; J: TRBJ1-6; size: -; V: TRBV6-5; CDR3: CASSYDLSSYNSPLHF; DNA: TGTGCCAGCAGTTACGATCTGAGCTCCTATAATTCACCCCTCCACTTT
D: -; J: TRBJ1-1; size: -; V: TRBV11-2; CDR3: CASSFSRVPNTEAFF; DNA: TGTGCCAGCAGCTTCTCCCGGGTCCCGAACACTGAAGCTTTCTTT
D: TRBD1; J: TRBJ1-2; size: -; V: TRBV29-1; CDR3: CSVRATGQDGYTF; DNA: TGCAGCGTTCGCGCGACAGGGCAGGATGGCTACACCTTC
D: TRBD1; J: TRBJ1-1; size: -; V: TRBV19; CDR3: CASSTNRGQNTEAFF; DNA: TGTGCCAGTAGTACCAACAGGGGCCAGAACACTGAAGCTTTCTTT
D: TRBD2; J: TRBJ2-3; size: many; V: TRBV6-6; CDR3: CASTEIAGGTDTQYF; DNA: TGTGCCAGCACAGAAATAGCGGGAGGCACAGATACGCAGTATTTT
D: -; J: TRBJ2-3; size: -; V: TRBV6-5; CDR3: CASRPFSPTDTQYF; DNA: TGTGCCAGCAGGCCCTTTAGTCCGACAGATACGCAGTATTTT
D: -; J: TRBJ1-3; size: once; V: TRBV7-2; CDR3: CASSSDSGVGNTIYF; DNA: TGTGCCAGCAGCTCAGACTCAGGGGTAGGAAACACCATATATTTT
D: TRBD2; J: TRBJ2-1; size: -; V: TRBV19; CDR3: CASSIVGLAVDNEQFF; DNA: TGTGCCAGTAGTATAGTTGGTCTAGCGGTAGACAATGAGCAGTTCTTC
D: -; J: TRBJ2-3; size: once; V: TRBV18; CDR3: CASSPGSAQYF; DNA: TGTGCCAGCTCACCAGGGAGCGCGCAGTATTTT
D: TRBD1; J: TRBJ2-7; size: -; V: TRBV30; CDR3: CAWKPGDSSYEQYF; DNA: TGTGCCTGGAAGCCCGGGGACAGTTCCTACGAGCAGTACTTC
D: TRBD1; J: TRBJ2-1; size: -; V: TRBV24-1; CDR3: CATSDSGQGNNEQFF; DNA: TGTGCCACCAGTGACTCGGGACAGGGGAACAATGAGCAGTTCTTC
D: -; J: TRBJ2-7; size: -; V: TRBV7-8; CDR3: CASSLGSSGEQYF; DNA: TGTGCCAGCAGCTTAGGCTCCTCGGGCGAGCAGTACTTC
D: TRBD1; J: TRBJ1-3; size: -; V: TRBV10-3; CDR3: CAISGQGYLQGSGNTIYF; DNA: TGTGCCATCAGTGGACAGGGGTATCTTCAGGGGTCTGGAAACACCATATATTTT
D: TRBD1; J: TRBJ2-5; size: -; V: TRBV7-6; CDR3: CASRQGTAQETQYF; DNA: TGTGCCAGCAGACAAGGGACAGCACAAGAGACCCAGTACTTC
D: TRBD1; J: TRBJ1-6; size: -; V: TRBV7-8; CDR3: CASSLDRGQISPLHF; DNA: TGTGCCAGCAGCCTCGACAGGGGGCAAATATCACCCCTCCACTTT
D: -; J: TRBJ1-1; size: -; V: TRBV28; CDR3: CASSTPTSTEAFF; DNA: TGTGCCAGCAGTACCCCCACGAGTACTGAAGCTTTCTTT
D: -; J: TRBJ2-3; size: -; V: TRBV5-1; CDR3: CASSPAGQDTDTQYF; DNA: TGCGCCAGCAGCCCAGCGGGACAGGACACAGATACGCAGTATTTT
D: TRBD2; J: TRBJ2-7; size: -; V: TRBV7-2; CDR3: CASSASAGAGGAYEQYF; DNA: TGTGCCAGCAGCGCCTCTGCTGGTGCGGGAGGGGCCTACGAGCAGTACTTC
D: -; J: TRBJ2-3; size: -; V: TRBV9; CDR3: CASSVLQDTPDTQYF; DNA: TGTGCCAGCAGCGTCTTACAGGATACCCCAGATACGCAGTATTTT
D: TRBD1; J: TRBJ2-2; size: -; V: TRBV28; CDR3: CASRDRITGELFF; DNA: TGTGCCAGTCGGGACAGAATCACCGGGGAGCTGTTTTTT
D: -; J: TRBJ2-3; size: -; V: TRBV27; CDR3: CASKGGGLSTDTQYF; DNA: TGTGCCAGCAAGGGGGGGGGCCTTAGCACAGATACGCAGTATTTT
D: TRBD2; J: TRBJ2-7; size: -; V: TRBV6-5; CDR3: CASNTGTSFSYEQYF; DNA: TGTGCCAGCAACACCGGGACTAGCTTCTCCTACGAGCAGTACTTC
D: TRBD1; J: TRBJ1-5; size: -; V: TRBV9; CDR3: CASSPRTGIELGQPQHF; DNA: TGTGCCAGCAGCCCTCGGACAGGGATTGAGTTGGGTCAGCCCCAGCATTTT